The sequence of this T cell receptor beta chain was determined in a study of T cell repertoires in cytomegalovirus infection. Study in general: Public TCR beta signatures marked donors with CMV infection and the matching HLA.

Note on this clonotype: What it binds is unknown.

Study-level findings and limits: Dominating the ex vivo response were HLA-C-restricted CMV-specific TCR beta clonotypes. People with CMV and the relevant HLA were identified by cumulative public TCR beta family frequency.

Via MiXCR, TCRdb re-called the reads, giving one row per CDR3 protein. The sample shows about 130,000 distinct CDR3 sequences, 20% to 30% of them seen only once. Between the trimmed V and J ends, which lost 3 bases and 9 bases, there was a span of 18 bases. The CDR3 totals 15 residues. Germline V lookup: CDR1 LNHDA, CDR2 SQIVND (reference sequence). The genes are TRBV19 and TRBJ2-1, with D possibly being TRBD1 or TRBD2 (6 bases each). The sample was PBMCs, sequenced either directly or after in vitro stimulation (not recorded which). The TCR comes from a human donor in good health (CMV status not recorded). Some clones in this sample may be carry-over from other donors' samples. The CDR3 region has the DNA TGTGCCAGTAGTATGGGGGGCGCGGGGTTGAGTGAGCAGTTCTTC. It encodes CASSMGGAGLSEQFF.